Each of the 17 T cell receptor beta chains below was sequenced from the same sample in a study of blood T cell repertoires in COVID-19. Profiled with immunoSEQ multiplex PCR; TCRdb holds only in-frame clones, not every one. Among roughly 99,000 clones, approximately 84% were seen once, and the ten largest hold around a tenth. Sequencing was performed on peripheral blood. The receptor set was obtained from a woman of 80 years or more with acute or convalescent COVID-19.

This clone was seen a handful of times. The V gene is TRBV3-1 (or the pseudogene TRBV3-2), the J gene TRBJ1-3; no clear D gene. Per the germline V gene, CDR1 is LGHDT and CDR2 is YNNKEL (reference sequence). The ends were cut back, 1 base at V and 0 bases at J, with 10 bases in the middle. The CDR3 covers 16 residues. Here the CDR3 DNA reads TGTGCCAGCAGCCAAGGATCGGGATTCTCTGGAAACACCATATATTTT. It translates to CASSQGSGFSGNTIYF.

V usage is TRBV27 and J usage is TRBJ1-2, with 8 bases lining up with TRBD1. The length of the CDR3 is 13 residues. In germline, CDR1 is MNHEY, CDR2 SMNVEV (reference sequence). V dropped 3 bases and J dropped 5; count of bases not matched to a gene: 2. In nucleotides, the CDR3 is TGTGCCAGCAGTTTGGGGACAGGTTATGGCTACACCTTC. Amino acids: CASSLGTGYGYTF.

The chain is built from TRBV28 and TRBJ1-2; 11 positions match TRBD1. The CDR3 has 16 amino acids. The germline V gene encodes CDR1 MDHEN and CDR2 SYDVKM. After removal of 5 bases from V and 8 bases from J, the junction contained 13 bases not matched to a gene. The CDR3 sequence: CASSPAPGQGGWGYTF. CDR3 coding DNA: TGTGCCAGCAGTCCTGCCCCGGGACAGGGGGGATGGGGCTACACCTTC.

The chain combines TRBV28 with TRBJ1-1; no firm D call. The V and J ends lost 6 bases and 4 bases respectively, with 12 bases between them. CDR3 size: 13 residues. CDR1 is MDHEN, CDR2 SYDVKM, per germline. CDR3 nucleotide sequence: TGTGCCAGCAGCTTAGGAGGGAGCACTGAAGCTTTCTTT. Protein: CASSLGGSTEAFF.

The CDR3 here is CAISPGQRQETQYF. The DNA for the CDR3 is TGTGCCATCAGTCCGGGACAGAGACAAGAGACCCAGTACTTC. V is TRBV10-3 and J is TRBJ2-5, with 7 bases matching TRBD1. The ends lost 5 bases at V and 2 bases at J; junction bases unmatched: 5. CDR1 ENHRY and CDR2 SYGVKD come from the germline V gene. The CDR3 is made up of 14 amino acids.

The J gene is TRBJ1-6, the V gene TRBV2; maybe TRBD1 (6 bases). The germline V gene encodes CDR1 SNHLY and CDR2 FYNNEI. Trimming removed 6 bases from V and 13 bases from J, with 16 bases in between. The CDR3 runs to 13 residues. CDR3 nucleotides: TGTGCCAGCAGGCCTTTACAGGGAGTTCCCCTCCACTTT. It codes for CASRPLQGVPLHF. Full variable domain (rest looked up from reference TRBV2 and TRBJ1-6): EPEVTQTPSHQVTQMGQEVILRCVPISNHLYFYWYRQILGQKVEFLVSFYNNEISEKSEIFDDQFSVERPDGSNFTLKIRSTKLEDSAMYFCASRPLQGVPLHFGNGTRLTVT.

The CDR3 here is CASTAGSNSPLHF. CDR3 sequence (DNA): TGTGCCAGTACGGCGGGCAGCAATTCACCCCTCCACTTT. V gene TRBV19 combines with J gene TRBJ1-6; unclear D gene. CDR3 length: 13 amino acids. Germline values: CDR1 LNHDA, CDR2 SQIVND (reference sequence). Trimming stripped 7 bases from V and 7 bases from J, with 11 bases between.

This clone has just a few counts. This sequence joins TRBV6-5 and TRBJ2-1; the D gene is possibly TRBD2 (5 bases). The CDR3 sequence is 15 residues long. Germline V CDR1 and CDR2: MNHEY, SVGAGI. Trimming shortened V by 5 bases and J by 0 bases, and 11 bases separated the two germline ends. The CDR3 sequence: CASSIEGYSYNEQFF. The CDR3 DNA follows: TGTGCCAGCAGTATCGAGGGCTACTCCTACAATGAGCAGTTCTTC.

The rearrangement links TRBV19 to TRBJ2-5; TRBD2 might be the D (7 bases). Trimming removed 3 bases from V and 4 bases from J, with 15 bases in between. CDR1 and CDR2 from the germline V gene are LNHDA and SQIVND (reference sequence). This CDR3 is built from 15 residues. The CDR3 loop reads CASSIRGGLGETQYF. Written as DNA, the CDR3 is TGTGCCAGTAGTATTAGGGGGGGCCTTGGAGAGACCCAGTACTTC.

This sequence joins TRBV28 and TRBJ2-5; 7 nucleotides align to TRBD2. V gave up 9 bases and J gave up 2 bases; unmatched junction bases: 9. In germline, CDR1 is MDHEN, CDR2 SYDVKM. This CDR3 comprises 14 residues. The CDR3 DNA is TGTGCCAGTAGGTCTAGCGGACCTCAAGAGACCCAGTACTTC. It encodes CASRSSGPQETQYF.

This chain joins TRBV6-2 or TRBV6-3 and TRBJ2-1; D possibly matches TRBD1 or TRBD2 (6 bases each). Trimming cost V 6 bases and J 2 bases, with 14 bases left between them. Germline CDR1 and CDR2: MNHEY and SVGEGT. The CDR3 is 15 amino acids. Here the CDR3 reads CASSPGASPYNEQFF. CDR3 DNA sequence: TGTGCCAGCAGCCCGGGGGCTAGCCCCTACAATGAGCAGTTCTTC.

This chain connects TRBV6-5 to TRBJ1-1; 8 bases map to TRBD1. There are 16 residues in the CDR3. From germline, CDR1 is MNHEY and CDR2 SVGAGI. Losses at the gene ends were 0 bases for V and 5 bases for J; bases not matched to a gene: 8. CDR3: CASSYSLQGGKTEAFF. As DNA, the CDR3 is TGTGCCAGCAGTTACTCGTTACAGGGGGGGAAGACTGAAGCTTTCTTT.

The chain couples TRBV7-2 to TRBJ2-1; 10 bases line up with TRBD2. Germline CDR1 and CDR2: SGHTA and FQGNSA. The J segment lost 7 bases and the V segment lost 7 bases, leaving 4 bases of the junction unmatched. CDR3 size: 13 residues. This chain's CDR3 is CASTRTSGNEQFF. The DNA of the CDR3 is TGTGCCAGCACCCGGACTAGCGGAAATGAGCAGTTCTTC.

This chain uses TRBV6-5 with TRBJ1-3; D is unclear. This CDR3 spans 12 amino acids. Trimming left V 8 bases short and J 1 base short, with 6 bases between. CDR1 and CDR2 (germline): MNHEY, SVGAGI. CDR3 protein: CASAGSGNTIYF. The CDR3 coding sequence is TGTGCCAGCGCCGGGTCTGGAAACACCATATATTTT.

The rearrangement joins TRBV27 to TRBJ2-5; 9 bases fit TRBD1. This CDR3 has 15 amino acids. The junction had 6 bases not matched to a gene; V was cut back by 5 bases and J by 2 bases. CDR1 is MNHEY, CDR2 SMNVEV, per germline (reference sequence). The CDR3 DNA is TGTGCCAGCAGTCCGTGGGACAGGGCGCAAGAGACCCAGTACTTC. It specifies CASSPWDRAQETQYF.

V usage is TRBV7-9 and J usage is TRBJ1-6; 7 positions agree with TRBD1. Germline V gene lookup returns CDR1 SEHNR and CDR2 FQNEAQ (reference sequence). The CDR3 is made up of 15 amino acids. With 3 bases clipped from V and 8 bases from J, the junction kept 7 bases outside the gene matches. The CDR3 protein is CASSFGTVKDSPLHF. As DNA, the CDR3 is TGTGCCAGCAGCTTCGGGACAGTGAAAGATTCACCCCTCCACTTT. Full variable domain (outside the CDR3, taken from reference TRBV7-9 and TRBJ1-6): DTGVSQNPRHKITKRGQNVTFRCDPISEHNRLYWYRQTLGQGPEFLTYFQNEAQLEKSRLLSDRFSAERPKGSFSTLEIQRTEQGDSAMYLCASSFGTVKDSPLHFGNGTRLTVT.

The genes are TRBV7-2 and TRBJ1-5, with 8 bases lining up with TRBD1. The CDR3 is made up of 15 amino acids. Trimming cost V 1 base and J 7 bases; bases outside gene matches: 6. Germline CDR1 is SGHTA and CDR2 is FQGNSA. The CDR3: CASSLVGTGGQPQHF. DNA for the CDR3: TGTGCCAGCAGCTTAGTAGGGACAGGCGGGCAGCCCCAGCATTTT.